The clone carrying this TCR beta chain was seen ten or more times. The antigen is unknown. Regions amplified from RNA transcripts were the TCR beta CDR3 regions. During a first-round RT-PCR of the TCR CDR3, the HTBI primer set was used. TCRdb re-called the multiplex PCR reads with MiXCR, one entry per CDR3 protein. The table has around 200,000 distinct CDR3 sequences, about a sixth seen once. This entry comes from a study of T cells in Graves' hyperthyroidism and ophthalmopathy. Study summary: At initial diagnosis, before any treatment had begun, peripheral blood was obtained. Findings and caveats of the study: The majority of expanded thyroid clonotypes above 0.001 also appeared in blood. Ophthalmopathy, as predicted by the model, came a median 6.5 months after the prediction.

Trimming took 5 bases from V and 3 from J; bases not matched to a gene: 13. CDR1 and CDR2 from the germline V gene are SNHLY and FYNNEI. The CDR3 is 18 residues long. Graves' hyperthyroidism is called stable when ophthalmopathy does not progress within 18 months. The sample was blood. The rearrangement uses TRBV2 and TRBJ2-6, with 7 bases identical to TRBD1. This TCR was recovered from a woman aged 45-65 years with Graves' hyperthyroidism. The DNA of the CDR3 is TGTGCCAGCAGTCTTAGGGGGCGCGTGACCTTTGGGGCCAACGTCCTGACTTTC. It specifies CASSLRGRVTFGANVLTF.